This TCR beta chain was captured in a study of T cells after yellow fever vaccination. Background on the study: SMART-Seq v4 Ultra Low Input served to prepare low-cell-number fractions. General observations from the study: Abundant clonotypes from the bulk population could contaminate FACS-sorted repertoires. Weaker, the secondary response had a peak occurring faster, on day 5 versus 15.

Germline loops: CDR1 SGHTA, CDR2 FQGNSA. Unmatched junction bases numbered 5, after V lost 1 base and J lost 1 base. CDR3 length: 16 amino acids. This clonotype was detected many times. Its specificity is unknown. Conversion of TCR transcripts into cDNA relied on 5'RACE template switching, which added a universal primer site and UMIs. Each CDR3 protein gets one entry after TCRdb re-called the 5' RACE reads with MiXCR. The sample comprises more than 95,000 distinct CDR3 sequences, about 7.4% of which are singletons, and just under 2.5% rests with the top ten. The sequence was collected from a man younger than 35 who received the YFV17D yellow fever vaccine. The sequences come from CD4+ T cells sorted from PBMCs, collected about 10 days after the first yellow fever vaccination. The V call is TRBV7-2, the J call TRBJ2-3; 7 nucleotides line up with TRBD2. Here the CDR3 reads CASSLGQGGGTDTQYF. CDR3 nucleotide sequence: TGTGCCAGCAGCTTAGGGCAGGGAGGGGGCACAGATACGCAGTATTTT. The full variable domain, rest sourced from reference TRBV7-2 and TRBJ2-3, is GAGVSQSPSNKVTEKGKDVELRCDPISGHTALYWYRQSLGQGLEFLIYFQGNSAPDKSGLPSDRFSAERTGGSVSTLTIQRTQQEDSAVYLCASSLGQGGGTDTQYFGPGTRLTVL.